The present T cell receptor (beta chain) was sequenced within a study of T cell responses to AZD1222 COVID-19 vaccine. Profiling relied on immunoSEQ multiplex PCR, and the TCRdb table lists in-frame clones only, not all of them. The repertoire has about 140,000 clones, 75% to 90% of them found once; the top ten carry roughly 1.5%. This clone came up a few times. This TCR was recovered from an adult in good health. The sample was peripheral blood, taken on day 0 of AZD1222 vaccination.

CDR3 in amino acids: CASSIVRGRNRAEAFF. The CDR3 DNA sequence: TGTGCCAGTAGTATAGTAAGGGGGCGGAATCGGGCTGAAGCTTTCTTT. The chain is built from TRBV19 and TRBJ1-1, with 7 bases aligning to TRBD1. CDR1 and CDR2 (germline): LNHDA, SQIVND (reference sequence). The junction had 11 bases not matched to a gene; V was cut back by 1 base and J by 6 bases. This CDR3 has 16 residues. The full variable domain, its missing parts supplied by reference TRBV19 and TRBJ1-1, is DGGITQSPKYLFRKEGQNVTLSCEQNLNHDAMYWYRQDPGQGLRLIYYSQIVNDFQKGDIAEGYSVSREKKESFPLTVTSAQKNPTAFYLCASSIVRGRNRAEAFFGQGTRLTVV.